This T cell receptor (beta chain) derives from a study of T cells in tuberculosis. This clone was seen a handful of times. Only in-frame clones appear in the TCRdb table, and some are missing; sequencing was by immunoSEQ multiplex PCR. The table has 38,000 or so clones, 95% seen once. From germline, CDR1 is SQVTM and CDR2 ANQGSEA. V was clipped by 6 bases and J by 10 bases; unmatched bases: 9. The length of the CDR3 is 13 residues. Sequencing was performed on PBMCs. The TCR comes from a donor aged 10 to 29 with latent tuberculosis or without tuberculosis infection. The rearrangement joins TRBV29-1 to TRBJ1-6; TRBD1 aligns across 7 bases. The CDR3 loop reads CSVADRVQSPLHF. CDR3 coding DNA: TGCAGCGTGGCTGACAGGGTCCAATCACCCCTCCACTTT.